Each of the 27 T cell receptor beta chains below was sequenced from the same sample in a study of shared clonotypes between healthy human individuals. CD45RO-negative cells were positively selected for CCR7, leaving out terminally differentiated effector memory CD45RA+ cells. The table came from immunoSEQ multiplex PCR; TCRdb's copy has only in-frame clones and leaves some out. The data show around 700,000 clones, about 91% seen once. The sequenced material came from naive CD8+ T cells sorted from blood. These receptors came from a man aged 30 to 45 in good health.

CDR3 sequence reads: CATSRAGGLYNEQFF. CDR3 nucleotide sequence: TGTGCCACCAGCAGAGCGGGAGGGCTCTACAATGAGCAGTTCTTC. The rearrangement joins TRBV15 to TRBJ2-1, with 8 bases fitting TRBD2. V lost 1 base to trimming and J lost 3 bases; unmatched junction nucleotides: 2. Germline loops: CDR1 LNHNV, CDR2 YYDKDF (reference sequence). The CDR3 is 15 residues long.

V gene TRBV15 combines with J gene TRBJ2-5; 13 nucleotides align to TRBD2. Trimming cost V 4 bases and J 2 bases; bases outside gene matches: 4. This CDR3 region has 16 residues. Germline V gives CDR1 LNHNV, CDR2 YYDKDF (reference sequence). The CDR3 reads CATSTGTSGIQETQYF. The DNA of the CDR3 is TGTGCCACCAGCACAGGGACTAGCGGGATTCAAGAGACCCAGTACTTC.

The rearrangement uses TRBV19 and TRBJ1-1; D call uncertain. V lost 0 bases to trimming and J lost 0 bases, with 8 bases between them. The CDR3 runs 15 residues. The germline V gene encodes CDR1 LNHDA and CDR2 SQIVND (reference sequence). The CDR3 coding sequence is TGTGCCAGTAGTATAGATGGAGTCATGAACACTGAAGCTTTCTTT. Its translation: CASSIDGVMNTEAFF.

The chain carries TRBV5-3 and TRBJ2-3, with TRBD2 matching 14 bases. TRBV5-3 is marked as an open reading frame, function uncertain. The junction had 18 bases not matched to a gene; V was cut back by 4 bases and J by 2 bases. This CDR3 has 21 residues. CDR3 sequence: CARSVVPGLAGEGGHTDTQYF. CDR3 DNA: TGTGCCAGAAGCGTGGTCCCGGGACTAGCGGGAGAGGGGGGGCACACAGATACGCAGTATTTT.

The chain carries TRBV9 and TRBJ2-1, with 7 bases that match TRBD2. V lost 4 bases to trimming and J lost 6 bases; unmatched junction nucleotides: 10. This CDR3 has 15 residues. Germline CDR1 SGDLS, CDR2 YYNGEE. The CDR3: CASSPEGLPFNEQFF. In DNA, the CDR3 is TGTGCCAGCAGCCCCGAGGGACTACCTTTCAATGAGCAGTTCTTC.

CDR3 loop: CASSPYGGYNEQFF. The CDR3 DNA is TGTGCCAGCAGCCCCTACGGGGGTTACAATGAGCAGTTCTTC. The chain carries TRBV7-8 and TRBJ2-1, with D perhaps matching TRBD2 (6 bases). CDR3 length: 14 amino acids. V was clipped by 5 bases and J by 4 bases, with 12 bases between them. Germline-derived CDR1 and CDR2 are SGHVS and FQNEAQ.

This clone was detected once. The chain's CDR3 is CASSLQDTQYF. CDR3 nucleotide sequence: TGTGCCAGCAGCTTACAAGATACGCAGTATTTT. This chain connects TRBV5-6 to TRBJ2-3; unclear D gene. This CDR3 spans 11 amino acids. V lost 2 bases and J 5 bases, leaving 3 bases between the germline ends. Germline V gene sequence: CDR1 SGHDT, CDR2 YYEEEE.

The CDR3 sequence: CASGFRGYNEQFF. The DNA for the CDR3 is TGTGCCAGCGGATTCAGGGGCTACAATGAGCAGTTCTTC. This chain uses TRBV7-9 with TRBJ2-1, with a weak D call TRBD1 (6 bases). Germline lookup yields CDR1 SEHNR and CDR2 FQNEAQ (reference sequence). With 8 bases removed from V and 3 bases from J, the gap between germline ends came to 11 bases. The length of the CDR3 is 13 residues.

The chain carries TRBV28 and TRBJ1-5; 9 bases are a match to TRBD1. Germline assignment: CDR1 MDHEN and CDR2 SYDVKM. J was trimmed by 2 bases and V by 5 bases; bases with no gene match: 4. This CDR3 spans 15 amino acids. CDR3 DNA: TGTGCCAGCAGTGAGGGACAGGGTGGCAATCAGCCCCAGCATTTT. Protein: CASSEGQGGNQPQHF. Complete variable domain (other parts from reference TRBV28 and TRBJ1-5): DVKVTQSSRYLVKRTGEKVFLECVQDMDHENMFWYRQDPGLGLRLIYFSYDVKMKEKGDIPEGYSVSREKKERFSLILESASTNQTSMYLCASSEGQGGNQPQHFGDGTRLSIL.

J is TRBJ1-5 and V is TRBV6-6; the D gene is possibly TRBD1 (5 bases). The CDR3 contains 14 residues. Per the germline V gene, CDR1 is MNHNY and CDR2 is SVGAGI (reference sequence). Trimming cost V 2 bases and J 6 bases, with 11 bases left between them. The CDR3, as DNA: TGTGCCAGCAGTTACGCCCCAGGGAGTCAGCCCCAGCATTTT. Amino acid sequence: CASSYAPGSQPQHF.

This clone is a singleton in its sample. Other DNA sequences in the sample encode the same CDR3. This chain joins TRBV7-2 and TRBJ1-2; D call uncertain. The germline V gene has CDR1 SGHTA and CDR2 FQGNSA. The V and J ends lost 8 bases and 8 bases respectively, with 12 bases between them. CDR3 length: 11 residues. The CDR3: CASATMGGYTF. The CDR3 nucleotides are TGTGCCAGCGCAACAATGGGAGGCTACACCTTC.

The chain employs TRBV4-1 and TRBJ2-1; TRBD2 agrees at 7 bases. Germline lookup yields CDR1 MGHRA and CDR2 YSYEKL. This CDR3 is built from 15 residues. V was clipped by 0 bases and J by 4 bases; unmatched bases: 3. DNA of the CDR3: TGCGCCAGCAGCCAAGATGATAGCGGGTACAATGAGCAGTTCTTC. Translated: CASSQDDSGYNEQFF.

The chain links TRBV2 to TRBJ2-7; 9 nucleotides match TRBD2. The length of the CDR3 is 15 residues. Losses at the gene ends were 4 bases for V and 5 bases for J; bases not matched to a gene: 9. Germline values: CDR1 SNHLY, CDR2 FYNNEI. The CDR3 loop is CASSAPGTSIDEQYF. The DNA for the CDR3 is TGTGCCAGCAGTGCCCCCGGGACTAGCATCGACGAGCAGTACTTC.

V and J are TRBV27 and TRBJ2-5, with a possible D match to TRBD2 (6 bases). The CDR3 extends over 14 amino acids. Germline V gene lookup returns CDR1 MNHEY and CDR2 SMNVEV (reference sequence). Trimming left V 1 base short and J 5 bases short, with 11 bases between. CDR3 DNA sequence: TGTGCCAGCAGTTTATGGAGGGGCCAGGAGACCCAGTACTTC. Amino acid sequence: CASSLWRGQETQYF.

This chain joins TRBV5-1 and TRBJ2-7; the D gene is possibly TRBD2 (6 bases). Per germline, CDR1 SGHRS and CDR2 YFSETQ. V lost 4 bases and J lost 1, with 9 bases in between. CDR3 length: 13 residues. For the CDR3, the DNA is TGCGCCAGCAGCCGGGACTTATCCTACGAGCAGTACTTC. Its protein product is CASSRDLSYEQYF.

There are a few counts of this clone. The chain couples TRBV7-9 to TRBJ2-7; 8 nucleotides match TRBD1. V trimming: 6 bases; J trimming: 6 bases; junction bases outside the gene matches: 4. The CDR3 is 12 residues long. The germline V gene has CDR1 SEHNR and CDR2 FQNEAQ (reference sequence). The CDR3 loop reads CASRNRGAEQYF. As DNA, the CDR3 is TGTGCCAGCAGAAACAGGGGGGCCGAGCAGTACTTC.

The chain is built from TRBV2 and TRBJ1-2; no reliable D call. Trimming shortened V by 4 bases and J by 2 bases, and 11 bases separated the two germline ends. This CDR3 has 14 amino acids. Germline CDR1 is SNHLY and CDR2 is FYNNEI. CDR3 in amino acids: CASSVANINYGYTF. CDR3 DNA sequence: TGTGCCAGCAGTGTAGCAAACATAAACTATGGCTACACCTTC.

This chain uses TRBV7-8 with TRBJ2-7; no firm D call. V was trimmed by 5 bases and J by 4 bases, leaving 12 bases between them. Per the germline V gene, CDR1 is SGHVS and CDR2 is FQNEAQ. This CDR3 region has 13 residues. The chain's CDR3 is CASSQEGLYEQYF. The DNA of the CDR3 is TGTGCCAGCAGCCAGGAAGGGTTGTACGAGCAGTACTTC.

This clone was observed a single time. The chain carries TRBV19 and TRBJ2-7; TRBD1 matches 9 bases. Per germline, CDR1 LNHDA and CDR2 SQIVND (reference sequence). CDR3 length equals 14 residues. V shed 5 bases, J shed 5 bases, and the junction held 7 bases outside the gene matches. CDR3 region: CASSPGTGFHEQYF. CDR3 coding DNA: TGTGCCAGTAGTCCCGGGACAGGGTTCCACGAGCAGTACTTC.

The chain carries TRBV27 and TRBJ2-3; 8 nucleotides match TRBD2. Germline CDR1 reads MNHEY; CDR2 reads SMNVEV (reference sequence). CDR3 size: 16 residues. J lost 4 bases, V lost 6 bases, and 12 bases had no gene match. Here the CDR3 reads CASRPGLAGLADTQYF. CDR3 coding DNA: TGTGCCAGCAGACCGGGCCTAGCGGGTTTGGCAGATACGCAGTATTTT.

This clone is a singleton in its sample. The chain has TRBV15 and TRBJ2-7; D is perhaps TRBD1 (5 bases). Germline CDR1 reads LNHNV; CDR2 reads YYDKDF (reference sequence). This CDR3 is built from 16 residues. Trimming cost V 4 bases and J 2 bases, with 18 bases left between them. The CDR3 sequence is CATSTFRDDGTYEQYF. CDR3 coding DNA: TGTGCCACCAGCACCTTCAGGGATGACGGAACCTACGAGCAGTACTTC.

The CDR3: CASSSLAGGRETQYF. In DNA, the CDR3 is TGTGCCAGCAGCTCCCTAGCGGGAGGTCGAGAGACCCAGTACTTC. The chain carries TRBV7-3 and TRBJ2-5, with 11 bases matching TRBD2. Germline lookup yields CDR1 SGHTA and CDR2 FQGTGA. The CDR3 has 15 residues. Trimming took 4 bases from V and 4 from J; bases not matched to a gene: 5.

The rearrangement joins TRBV11-3 to TRBJ2-1; D assignment may be TRBD1 or TRBD2 (5 bases each). CDR1 is SGHNT, CDR2 YENEEA, per germline. This CDR3 spans 13 amino acids. V lost 8 bases and J 9 bases, leaving 17 bases between the germline ends. The CDR3 here is CASAPHGASEQFF. In DNA, the CDR3 is TGTGCCAGCGCCCCTCACGGGGCAAGTGAGCAGTTCTTC.

As concerns this clone: This sample also contains other DNA sequences that code for the same CDR3. CDR3 sequence reads: CASSPGTSYEQYF. CDR3 nucleotides: TGTGCCAGCAGCCCTGGGACAAGCTACGAGCAGTACTTC. V and J are TRBV7-6 and TRBJ2-7; tentatively, D is TRBD1 (6 bases). The germline V gene encodes CDR1 SGHVS and CDR2 FNYEAQ. Trimming left V 5 bases short and J 3 bases short, with 11 bases between. The CDR3 is 13 amino acids.

The rearrangement joins TRBV9 to TRBJ2-5; 7 nucleotides match TRBD1. Germline values: CDR1 SGDLS, CDR2 YYNGEE. Losses at the gene ends were 3 bases for V and 3 bases for J; bases not matched to a gene: 8. The CDR3 loop spans 15 amino acids. CDR3 sequence reads: CASSGGQRLKETQYF. The CDR3 DNA reads as TGTGCCAGCAGCGGGGGACAGCGGCTCAAAGAGACCCAGTACTTC.

This clone has a handful of counts. J is TRBJ2-1 and V is TRBV15; possible D gene TRBD1, 5 bases. The length of the CDR3 is 11 residues. Trimming cost V 8 bases and J 5 bases, with 7 bases left between them. CDR1 is LNHNV and CDR2 is YYDKDF in the germline V gene (reference sequence). CDR3 bases: TGTGCCACCCAGGGTGACAATGAGCAGTTCTTC. Its translation: CATQGDNEQFF. The whole variable domain, remainder taken from reference TRBV15 and TRBJ2-1, is DAMVIQNPRYQVTQFGKPVTLSCSQTLNHNVMYWYQQKSSQAPKLLFHYYDKDFNNEADTPDNFQSRRPNTSFCFLDIRSPGLGDTAMYLCATQGDNEQFFGPGTRLTVL.

The genes are TRBV28 and TRBJ1-5; D not resolved. CDR1 MDHEN and CDR2 SYDVKM come from the germline V gene. CDR3 length equals 13 residues. The V end was cut by 9 bases, the J end by 1 base, with 10 bases between. The CDR3 sequence: CASILGSNQPQHF. In DNA form, the CDR3 reads TGTGCCAGTATCCTGGGCAGCAATCAGCCCCAGCATTTT.